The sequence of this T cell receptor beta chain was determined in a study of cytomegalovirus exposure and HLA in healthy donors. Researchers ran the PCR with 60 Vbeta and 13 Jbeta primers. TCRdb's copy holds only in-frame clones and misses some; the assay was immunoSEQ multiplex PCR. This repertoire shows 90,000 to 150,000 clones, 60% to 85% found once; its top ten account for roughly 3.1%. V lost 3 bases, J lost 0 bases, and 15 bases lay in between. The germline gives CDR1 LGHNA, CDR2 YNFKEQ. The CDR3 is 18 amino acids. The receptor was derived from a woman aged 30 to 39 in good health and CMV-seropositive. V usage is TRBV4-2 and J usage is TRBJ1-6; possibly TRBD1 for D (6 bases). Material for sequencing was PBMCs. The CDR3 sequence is CASSQGHSYSSYNSPLHF. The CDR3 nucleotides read TGTGCCAGCAGCCAGGGACATTCGTATAGCTCCTATAATTCACCCCTCCACTTT.